The text below deals with one T cell receptor (beta chain). This record comes from a study of blood T cell repertoires in COVID-19. The overall study: COVID-19 samples, acute and convalescent, were from the United States, Italy and Spain. Sources were T cells, B-cell-depleted T cells, or PBMCs; the material itself was cDNA or gDNA.

Original processing methods: Amplification with reference gene primers provided the estimates of nucleated cell counts. Measured with immunoSEQ multiplex PCR; TCRdb has only the in-frame clones, and not every one. V and J calls and clone size are copied from that table; D and trimming were computed from the DNA. The repertoire has 50,000 to 70,000 clones, about 91% of them found once; the top ten carry roughly 2.4%. This CDR3 has 13 residues. In germline, CDR1 is SQVTM, CDR2 ANQGSEA. The V and J ends lost 6 bases and 6 bases respectively, with 18 bases between them. Sequenced material: peripheral blood. The sequence came from a man in his sixties with acute or convalescent COVID-19. J is TRBJ2-7 and V is TRBV29-1, with D possibly being TRBD1 (6 bases). CDR3 coding DNA: TGCAGCGTGAGACAGGTACGAAGGGGCGAGCAGTACTTC. Protein product: CSVRQVRRGEQYF.